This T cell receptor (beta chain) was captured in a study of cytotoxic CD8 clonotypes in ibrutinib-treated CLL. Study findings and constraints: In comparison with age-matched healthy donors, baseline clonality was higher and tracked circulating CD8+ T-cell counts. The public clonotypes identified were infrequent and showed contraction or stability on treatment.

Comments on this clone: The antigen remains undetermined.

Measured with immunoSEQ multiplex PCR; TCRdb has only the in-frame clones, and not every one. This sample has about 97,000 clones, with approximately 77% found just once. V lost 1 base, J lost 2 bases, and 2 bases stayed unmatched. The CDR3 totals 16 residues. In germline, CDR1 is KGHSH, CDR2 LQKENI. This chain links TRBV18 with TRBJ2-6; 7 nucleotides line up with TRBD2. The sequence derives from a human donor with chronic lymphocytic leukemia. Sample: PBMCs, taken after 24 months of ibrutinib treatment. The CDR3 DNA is TGTGCCAGCTCACCACAGCGGGGAACTGGGGCCAACGTCCTGACTTTC. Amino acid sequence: CASSPQRGTGANVLTF.